This entry concerns a single T cell receptor beta chain. The antigen it binds to is not known. No base qualities exist here, and no much larger clone lies one base off it. Germline trimming amounts to 0 bases on V and 4 bases on J, with 3 as the count of junction bases outside the gene matches. CDR1 and CDR2, looked up from the germline V gene, are SGHTS and YDEGEE. The CDR3 numbers 15 residues from cysteine through phenylalanine. The DNA shown is the 45-base CDR3, in frame from base 1. TCRbeta CDR3 regions were amplified from genomic DNA using the immunoSEQ Assay, a bias-controlled multiplex PCR. As for the authors' bioinformatics: Within the assay, amplification of reference gene primers was used to estimate how many nucleated cells each sample contained. Sequence reads were collapsed and filtered to measure the absolute abundance of every unique TCRbeta CDR3 rearrangement. For each sample, productive Simpson clonality was calculated as the square root of Simpson's diversity index across productive rearrangements. TCRdb limited this immuneACCESS table to in-frame rearrangements with V and J called. A share of clones is missing; checked studies link under half to unresolved V genes, and the rest is unexplained. For V, J and clone size, that table is used; D and trimming come from the DNA. Across this sample there are roughly 500,000 clones, with roughly nine tenths seen only once. The ten largest clones take up around 0.92% of the sample.

At one collaborating source in Seattle, patients were enrolled during active infection and were followed longitudinally through the course of disease. Each collaborating institution followed its own protocols to collect whole blood in K2EDTA tubes. For TCRbeta analysis, collaborator samples were shipped as frozen whole blood, as isolated PBMCs, or as DNA extracted from either sample type. This sample is part of a study of blood T cell repertoires in COVID-19 (dated by TCRdb to 2019 to 2021). Turning to the overall study: Samples covering the acute and convalescent phases of COVID-19 were provided by collaborators in the United States, Italy and Spain. A de-identified subject ID, COVID-19 status, age in years and sex were almost always included in the sample metadata. Where available, HLA class I and class II types were obtained from metadata supplied by the sample provider rather than from assay-based typing. The repertoires were released in a freely available public database intended as a resource for research on the immune response to SARS-CoV-2. Subjects who had been exposed to COVID-19, were actively infected with it, or had recovered from it provided the deeply sampled blood TCRbeta repertoires that made up the dataset. Samples came from the ongoing ImmuneRACE study (first 160 participants) plus 1,254 subjects from 6 global collaborators. The prospective study material was composed of cDNA or gDNA derived from T cells, B-cell-depleted T cells, or PBMCs. General conclusions and limits of the study: Clinical and demographic metadata were provided uncurated, with the amount varying by source and participant.

The TCR sequence derives from a young man with COVID-19, enrolled during active disease. The rearrangement joined TRBV5-8 to TRBJ1-4; the central 7 bases match TRBD1. Sequences were obtained from peripheral blood. The CDR3 is CASSLADRFNEKLFF. The DNA sequence is given as TGTGCCAGCAGCTTGGCGGACAGGTTTAATGAAAAACTGTTTTTT. Where the CDR3 stops, the reference TRBV5-8 and TRBJ1-4 genes take over; the full variable domain is EAGVTQSPTHLIKTRGQQATLRCSPISGHTSVYWYQQALGLGLQFLLWYDEGEERNRGNFPPRFSGRQFPNYSSELNVNALELEDSALYLCASSLADRFNEKLFFGSGTQLSVL.